This entry lists 24 T cell receptor beta chains sequenced from one sample in a study of cytomegalovirus exposure and HLA in healthy donors. PCR amplification relied on 60 Vbeta primers (plus 13 Jbeta primers). Sequencing used immunoSEQ multiplex PCR; TCRdb keeps in-frame clones, though not all of them. The sample carries about 190,000 clones, more than 70% recorded once. Input material: PBMCs. Receptors originate from a boy under 18 in good health and CMV-seronegative.

The CDR3 DNA follows: TGCGCCAGCAGTGAAGGGACAGGCCACTACACCTTC. Its protein is CASSEGTGHYTF. This chain uses TRBV10-2 with TRBJ1-2; 8 bases align to TRBD1. Unmatched junction bases numbered 4, after V lost 3 bases and J lost 10 bases. The germline gives CDR1 WSHSY, CDR2 SAAADI. CDR3 length: 12 amino acids.

This rearrangement joins TRBV27 to TRBJ2-7; perhaps TRBD2 as D (5 bases). This CDR3 is built from 14 residues. CDR1 is MNHEY and CDR2 is SMNVEV in the germline V gene (reference sequence). Trimming shortened V by 4 bases and J by 3 bases, and 13 bases separated the two germline ends. The CDR3 reads CASSYLGSLYEQYF. The CDR3 region has the DNA TGTGCCAGCAGTTACTTAGGGAGCCTCTACGAGCAGTACTTC.

The V and J genes are TRBV5-1 and TRBJ1-2, with TRBD1 identical over 9 bases. The germline CDR1 and CDR2 sequences are SGHRS and YFSETQ. The CDR3 is made up of 13 amino acids. The V segment lost 3 bases and the J segment 4 bases; nucleotides outside the gene matches: 1. DNA for the CDR3: TGCGCCAGCAGCTCGACAGGGGGCTATGGCTACACCTTC. This codes for CASSSTGGYGYTF.

The chain uses TRBV19 and TRBJ1-6, with 9 bases that match TRBD1. The trim removed 3 bases at V and 7 bases at J, leaving 1 base unmatched. The CDR3 runs 14 residues. CDR1 is LNHDA and CDR2 is SQIVND in the germline V gene (reference sequence). The CDR3 DNA reads as TGTGCCAGTAGTATCGGACAGGGGAATTCACCCCTCCACTTT. Translating it yields CASSIGQGNSPLHF.

The V gene is TRBV5-1, the J gene TRBJ2-3; no clear D gene. Germline loops: CDR1 SGHRS, CDR2 YFSETQ. CDR3 length: 15 residues. V was trimmed by 0 bases and J by 3 bases, leaving 11 bases between them. The CDR3 nucleotides read TGCGCCAGCAGCTTGGGTACCCTGAGAACAGATACGCAGTATTTT. Translated, it gives CASSLGTLRTDTQYF.

This chain links TRBV4-1 with TRBJ1-4; D gene ambiguous. CDR1 is MGHRA and CDR2 is YSYEKL in the germline V gene. Between the trimmed V and J ends, which lost 1 base and 5 bases, there was a span of 8 bases. The CDR3 length is 14 residues. The CDR3 DNA is TGCGCCAGCAGCCAAGTAACAGCCAATGAAAAACTGTTTTTT. It is translated as CASSQVTANEKLFF.

The CDR3 bases are TGTGCCAGCAGTGAAAGCTCCGGAGCAACCCAGTACTTC. Residues: CASSESSGATQYF. V and J are TRBV6-1 and TRBJ2-5; no clear D. The CDR3 covers 13 residues. Germline loops: CDR1 MNHNS, CDR2 SASEGT. With 2 bases removed from V and 8 bases from J, the gap between germline ends came to 12 bases.

The chain joins TRBV27 to TRBJ2-3; 7 nucleotides match TRBD1. V lost 5 bases and J lost 6; bases outside the gene matches: 8. There are 14 residues in the CDR3. CDR1 and CDR2 (germline): MNHEY, SMNVEV (reference sequence). This chain's CDR3 is CASSRGDRVDTQYF. The CDR3 coding sequence is TGTGCCAGCAGTAGAGGAGACAGGGTGGATACGCAGTATTTT.

The V call is TRBV7-2, the J call TRBJ1-2, with D maybe TRBD1 (5 bases). V was trimmed by 6 bases and J by 3 bases, leaving 17 bases between them. The CDR3 covers 15 residues. Germline V gene lookup returns CDR1 SGHTA and CDR2 FQGNSA. CDR3 amino acids: CASRLSTVAYYGYTF. The CDR3 DNA is TGTGCCAGCAGGTTGTCGACAGTCGCTTACTATGGCTACACCTTC.

The gene calls are TRBV6-5 and TRBJ2-1; TRBD1 matches at 9 bases. The CDR3 has 14 amino acids. The V gene's germline CDR1 is MNHEY and CDR2 SVGAGI. V lost 5 bases to trimming and J lost 8 bases; unmatched junction nucleotides: 7. The CDR3 coding sequence is TGTGCCAGCAGTGTACAGGGGGCGAGGGATGAGCAGTTCTTC. Protein product: CASSVQGARDEQFF.

This chain uses TRBV9 with TRBJ1-6; 9 bases are shared with TRBD1. The CDR3 extends over 15 amino acids. V shed 5 bases and J 7 bases; nucleotides not matched to a gene: 7. CDR1 is SGDLS, CDR2 YYNGEE, per germline. CDR3 coding DNA: TGTGCCAGCAGGGGACAGGGCGGTACGAATTCACCCCTCCACTTT. Protein product: CASRGQGGTNSPLHF. Variable domain in full (rest from reference TRBV9 and TRBJ1-6): DSGVTQTPKHLITATGQRVTLRCSPRSGDLSVYWYQQSLDQGLQFLIQYYNGEERAKGNILERFSAQQFPDLHSELNLSSLELGDSALYFCASRGQGGTNSPLHFGNGTRLTVT.

This chain connects TRBV9 to TRBJ2-5; 9 bases fit TRBD2. Germline CDR1 SGDLS, CDR2 YYNGEE. With V trimmed by 0 bases and J by 5 bases, 2 bases remained unmatched. There are 14 residues in the CDR3. In nucleotides, the CDR3 is TGTGCCAGCAGCGTAGGGGCGGGGGGGGAGACCCAGTACTTC. Translated: CASSVGAGGETQYF.

The chain uses TRBV2 and TRBJ1-4, with D maybe TRBD1 (5 bases). This CDR3 has 16 residues. Looked up from germline, CDR1 is SNHLY and CDR2 is FYNNEI. Trimming removed 6 bases at V and 0 bases at J, with 14 bases between. CDR3 in DNA: TGTGCCAGCAGCGGTCACAGGTATCCAACTAATGAAAAACTGTTTTTT. This encodes CASSGHRYPTNEKLFF.

CDR3 sequence (DNA): TGTGCCAGCAGTTTCTATACCTACGAGCAGTACTTC. It is translated as CASSFYTYEQYF. The chain carries TRBV28 and TRBJ2-7; D not resolved. The CDR3 has 12 residues. V lost 3 bases, J lost 2 bases, and 5 bases lay in between. Germline V gene sequence: CDR1 MDHEN, CDR2 SYDVKM. Full variable domain (rest looked up from reference TRBV28 and TRBJ2-7): DVKVTQSSRYLVKRTGEKVFLECVQDMDHENMFWYRQDPGLGLRLIYFSYDVKMKEKGDIPEGYSVSREKKERFSLILESASTNQTSMYLCASSFYTYEQYFGPGTRLTVT.

This clone was seen a handful of times. The chain carries TRBV6-6 and TRBJ1-6; D is unresolved. Germline CDR1 is MNHNY and CDR2 is SVGAGI (reference sequence). V was pared by 11 bases and J by 5 bases, with 13 bases between. This CDR3 contains 13 residues. CDR3 region: CACRSHDNSPLHF. As DNA, the CDR3 is TGTGCCTGCCGGTCGCACGATAATTCACCCCTCCACTTT.

This clone was found once. The V call is TRBV30, the J call TRBJ2-7; 9 bases map to TRBD1. The CDR3 is 16 residues long. The V gene end was trimmed by 1 base and the J gene end by 7 bases; junction bases not matched to a gene: 14. Germline V gene sequence: CDR1 GTSNPN, CDR2 SVGIG (reference sequence). CDR3 region: CAWSERGTGFFEEQYF. CDR3 nucleotide sequence: TGTGCCTGGAGTGAAAGGGGGACAGGGTTCTTCGAAGAGCAGTACTTC.

This clone was observed a single time. This rearrangement joins TRBV19 to TRBJ1-4; D possibly corresponds to TRBD1 (5 bases). Per germline, CDR1 LNHDA and CDR2 SQIVND (reference sequence). The CDR3 is made up of 16 amino acids. The V end lost 3 bases, the J end lost 5 bases, and 16 bases lay between the germline ends. CDR3 in amino acids: CASSIWGEVLNEKLFF. The CDR3 nucleotides read TGTGCCAGTAGTATTTGGGGCGAGGTACTGAATGAAAAACTGTTTTTT.

The chain employs TRBV25-1 and TRBJ1-2; D may be TRBD1 (5 bases). CDR1 and CDR2 (germline): MGHDK, SYGVNS. The CDR3 extends over 13 amino acids. Trimming shortened V by 6 bases and J by 4 bases, and 12 bases separated the two germline ends. In DNA form, the CDR3 reads TGTGCCAGCAGAGCCGAGACAGTCTATGGCTACACCTTC. It encodes CASRAETVYGYTF.

This chain links TRBV30 with TRBJ1-3; D gene uncertain. The V and J ends lost 1 base and 4 bases respectively, with 8 bases between them. Germline CDR1 and CDR2: GTSNPN and SVGIG (reference sequence). The CDR3 is made up of 13 amino acids. The DNA of the CDR3 is TGTGCCTGGAGTGGAAGCTACGGAAACACCATATATTTT. This sequence encodes CAWSGSYGNTIYF.

The rearrangement links TRBV9 to TRBJ2-3, with D possibly TRBD2 on 5 matching bases. CDR1 SGDLS and CDR2 YYNGEE come from the germline V gene. Trimming stripped 0 bases from V and 2 bases from J, with 16 bases between. CDR3 length: 17 residues. The CDR3 nucleotides read TGTGCCAGCAGCGTAGCCGGTACTAGAGGGTCCACAGATACGCAGTATTTT. It is translated as CASSVAGTRGSTDTQYF.

This sequence joins TRBV19 and TRBJ1-1, with unresolved D. Germline CDR1 is LNHDA and CDR2 is SQIVND (reference sequence). The germline V and J ends were trimmed by 2 bases and 1 base, with 8 bases remaining between them. This CDR3 has 14 amino acids. The CDR3 reads CASSILGENTEAFF. In DNA, the CDR3 is TGTGCCAGTAGTATACTCGGAGAGAACACTGAAGCTTTCTTT.

The chain recombines TRBV7-2 with TRBJ2-7; 7 nucleotides match TRBD1. The CDR3 is 14 residues long. Germline V lookup: CDR1 SGHTA, CDR2 FQGNSA. V lost 1 base, J lost 4 bases, and 4 bases stayed unmatched. The CDR3 spells CASSLGGTAYEQYF. The CDR3 nucleotides read TGTGCCAGCAGCTTAGGAGGGACAGCATACGAGCAGTACTTC.

The J gene is TRBJ2-7, the V gene TRBV6-5, with D maybe TRBD1 (5 bases). Trimming took 4 bases from V and 3 from J, leaving 10 bases between them. Germline V gene data show CDR1 as MNHEY and CDR2 as SVGAGI. This CDR3 has 13 amino acids. CDR3 amino acids: CASSSGPLYEQYF. The CDR3 coding sequence is TGTGCCAGCAGTTCAGGGCCTCTCTACGAGCAGTACTTC.

The chain combines TRBV2 with TRBJ1-5; a weak D match, TRBD1 (5 bases). The CDR3 is 13 amino acids. Per germline, CDR1 SNHLY and CDR2 FYNNEI. The V and J ends lost 7 bases and 5 bases respectively, with 12 bases between them. The CDR3 coding sequence is TGTGCCAGCAAGATCGAACAGGATCAGCCCCAGCATTTT. It codes for CASKIEQDQPQHF.